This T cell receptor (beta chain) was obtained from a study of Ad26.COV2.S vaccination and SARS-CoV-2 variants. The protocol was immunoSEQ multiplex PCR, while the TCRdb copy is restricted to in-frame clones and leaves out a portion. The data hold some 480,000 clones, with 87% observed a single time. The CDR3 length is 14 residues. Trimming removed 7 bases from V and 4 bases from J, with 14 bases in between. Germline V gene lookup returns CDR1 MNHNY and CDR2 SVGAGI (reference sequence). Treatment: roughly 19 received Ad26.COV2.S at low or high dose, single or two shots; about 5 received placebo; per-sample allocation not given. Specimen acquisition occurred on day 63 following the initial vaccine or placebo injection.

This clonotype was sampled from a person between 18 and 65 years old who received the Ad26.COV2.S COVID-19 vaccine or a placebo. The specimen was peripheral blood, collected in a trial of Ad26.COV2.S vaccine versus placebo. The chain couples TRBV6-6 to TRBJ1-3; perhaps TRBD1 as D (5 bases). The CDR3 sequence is CASTLDSRGNTIYF. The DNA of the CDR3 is TGTGCCAGCACCCTCGACAGTCGAGGAAACACCATATATTTT.